Listed below are T cell receptor beta chains from one sample, sequenced in a study of human T cells and chemical hapten exposure. One entry per CDR3 protein results from TCRdb running MiXCR on the RACE reads. The data hold 200,000 to 300,000 distinct CDR3 sequences, with approximately 8.6% observed a single time. The specimen was whole blood, collected in connection with sensitization to the hapten diphenylcyclopropenone (DPC). Receptor source: a woman between 40 and 50 years old with alopecia areata. Some clones in this sample may be carry-over from other donors' samples. Both conserved end residues are part of each CDR3. The D gene is left open where the match is weak. Rows give clone size only sometimes, using once, few, many, or a class for an expanded clone.

size | J | D | V | CDR3 | DNA
- | TRBJ2-7 | TRBD1 | TRBV7-2 | CASSLGPGQLTYEQYF | TGTGCCAGCAGCTTAGGCCCGGGACAGTTGACCTACGAGCAGTACTTC
- | TRBJ2-7 | - | TRBV5-1 | CASSLSQGLTYEQYF | TGCGCCAGCAGCTTGAGTCAGGGCCTTACCTACGAGCAGTACTTC
many | TRBJ2-1 | - | TRBV28 | CASRPLAFRKDNEQFF | TGTGCCAGCAGGCCACTAGCATTTCGTAAGGACAATGAGCAGTTCTTC
few | TRBJ2-3 | - | TRBV5-5 | CASSFYEASTDTQYF | TGTGCCAGCAGCTTTTATGAGGCTAGCACAGATACGCAGTATTTT
- | TRBJ2-1 | TRBD1 | TRBV25-1 | CASTPPGQGWNEQFF | TGTGCCAGCACTCCGCCGGGACAGGGGTGGAATGAGCAGTTCTTC
many | TRBJ1-1 | TRBD1 | TRBV28 | CASSRRSRDRLNTEAFF | TGTGCCAGCAGTCGCCGCTCAAGGGACAGATTGAACACTGAAGCTTTCTTT
few | TRBJ1-2 | - | TRBV20-1 | CSAQRDLNYGYTF | TGCAGTGCTCAGAGGGACCTTAACTATGGCTACACCTTC
few | TRBJ1-1 | - | TRBV12-3/TRBV12-4 | CASNPGPSNTEAFF | TGTGCCAGCAATCCGGGACCCTCGAACACTGAAGCTTTCTTT
few | TRBJ2-5 | TRBD2 | TRBV6-6 | CASSWGGVETQYF | TGTGCCAGCTCGTGGGGGGGAGTAGAGACCCAGTACTTC
- | TRBJ2-1 | - | TRBV21-1 | CASSTKTTGSYNEQFF | TGTGCCAGCAGCACAAAGACGACGGGTTCCTACAATGAGCAGTTCTTC
many | TRBJ2-7 | TRBD1 | TRBV6-5 | CASSYSGTGYEQYF | TGTGCCAGCAGTTACTCAGGGACAGGGTACGAGCAGTACTTC
few | TRBJ2-7 | - | TRBV12-2 | CASRRSSGSTPYEQYF | TGTGCAAGTCGCCGGTCTAGCGGGAGTACCCCCTACGAGCAGTACTTC
few | TRBJ2-5 | - | TRBV29-1 | CSVEGQRAETQYF | TGCAGCGTCGAGGGGCAGAGGGCAGAGACCCAGTACTTC
- | TRBJ2-5 | - | TRBV2 | CASSQFAASGETQYF | TGTGCCAGCAGTCAGTTTGCGGCGTCTGGGGAGACCCAGTACTTC
few | TRBJ2-1 | TRBD2 | TRBV29-1 | CSVGRTSGGDEQFF | TGCAGCGTCGGAAGGACTAGCGGTGGGGATGAGCAGTTCTTC
- | TRBJ2-5 | TRBD1 | TRBV7-2 | CASSITGTGTETQYF | TGTGCCAGCAGCATTACCGGGACAGGGACGGAGACCCAGTACTTC
few | TRBJ2-1 | TRBD2 | TRBV5-1 | CASSLQLAGANEQFF | TGCGCCAGCAGCTTGCAACTAGCGGGAGCCAATGAGCAGTTCTTC
- | TRBJ1-2 | - | TRBV12-3/TRBV12-4 | CASSSRLTGSGYTF | TGTGCCAGCAGTTCCCGTCTAACAGGGTCCGGCTACACCTTC
many | TRBJ2-5 | TRBD2 | TRBV25-1 | CASSDIWTSGTQETQYF | TGTGCCAGCAGTGACATATGGACTAGCGGGACGCAAGAGACCCAGTACTTC
- | TRBJ2-1 | TRBD1 | TRBV6-6 | CASSLQGNLQRQFF | TGTGCCAGCAGTTTACAGGGGAATCTTCAACGGCAGTTCTTC
few | TRBJ2-3 | - | TRBV6-2/TRBV6-3 | CASCWSRFGTDTQYF | TGTGCCAGCTGTTGGAGCAGATTTGGCACAGATACGCAGTATTTT
many | TRBJ2-1 | - | TRBV9 | CASSPVGLNSYNEQFF | TGTGCCAGCAGCCCCGTGGGCCTAAACTCCTACAATGAGCAGTTCTTC
few | TRBJ2-2 | - | TRBV4-2 | CASSQEGRGAGELFF | TGTGCCAGCAGCCAAGAGGGCAGGGGGGCCGGGGAGCTGTTTTTT
many | TRBJ1-1 | - | TRBV10-3 | CAIRNREGSTEAFF | TGTGCCATCAGAAACAGGGAGGGTTCCACTGAAGCTTTCTTT
- | TRBJ2-1 | TRBD2 | TRBV18 | CASSPIGTSGNYNEQFF | TGTGCCAGCTCACCAATCGGGACTAGCGGGAATTACAATGAGCAGTTCTTC
few | TRBJ2-2 | TRBD2 | TRBV6-2/TRBV6-3 | CASNILAGEFDTGELFF | TGTGCCAGCAACATACTAGCGGGAGAGTTTGACACCGGGGAGCTGTTTTTT
many | TRBJ1-5 | - | TRBV6-2/TRBV6-3 | CASSYSLSGASNQPQHF | TGTGCCAGCAGTTACTCGTTGTCAGGGGCGAGCAATCAGCCCCAGCATTTT
- | TRBJ2-7 | TRBD1 | TRBV12-3/TRBV12-4 | CASRTSATGGSEQYF | TGTGCCAGCAGGACTTCCGCGACAGGGGGTTCCGAGCAGTACTTC
few | TRBJ2-7 | - | TRBV20-1 | CSARVLEGTYEQYF | TGCAGTGCTAGAGTACTAGAGGGAACCTACGAGCAGTACTTC
- | TRBJ2-7 | - | TRBV5-1 | CASSPRQGYNEQYF | TGCGCCAGCAGCCCGCGTCAGGGATACAACGAGCAGTACTTC
few | TRBJ2-3 | TRBD2 | TRBV20-1 | CSARGDYPQYF | TGCAGTGCTCGGGGGGACTACCCGCAGTATTTT
- | TRBJ2-7 | - | TRBV6-5 | CASSYSLGSEQYF | TGTGCCAGCAGTTACTCGCTGGGGTCGGAGCAGTACTTC
few | TRBJ2-2 | - | TRBV29-1 | CSATGTGTGELFF | TGCAGCGCAACAGGGACTGGGACCGGGGAGCTGTTTTTT
many | TRBJ2-2 | TRBD1 | TRBV24-1 | CATSDIGQGLTGELFF | TGTGCCACCAGTGATATCGGACAGGGGCTCACCGGGGAGCTGTTTTTT
- | TRBJ2-1 | - | TRBV4-2 | CASSRNWDQSYNEQFF | TGTGCCAGCAGCCGGAATTGGGACCAGAGCTACAATGAGCAGTTCTTC
- | TRBJ2-7 | - | TRBV5-6 | CASSFGFTVTYEQYF | TGTGCCAGCAGCTTCGGCTTTACCGTCACCTACGAGCAGTACTTC